The 15 T cell receptor beta chains listed next were all sequenced from one sample in a study of blood T cell repertoires in COVID-19. Method: immunoSEQ multiplex PCR; TCRdb's copy keeps in-frame clones and lacks some. Found here are 250,000 to 300,000 clones, 80% to 90% of them singletons; the top ten hold about 4.2%. The material sequenced was peripheral blood. The receptors here all came from a man aged 35 to 55 with acute or convalescent COVID-19.

The gene calls are TRBV5-6 and TRBJ2-3, with a tentative D call TRBD1 (6 bases). There are 15 residues in the CDR3. CDR1 SGHDT and CDR2 YYEEEE come from the germline V gene. V lost 10 bases and J lost 3, with 21 bases in between. The chain's CDR3 is CACSLVAGVTDTQYF. The CDR3 bases are TGTGCCTGTAGCTTGGTAGCAGGGGTAACAGATACGCAGTATTTT.

The chain links TRBV19 to TRBJ2-7, with 9 bases lining up with TRBD1. V lost 1 base, J lost 3 bases, and 4 bases stayed unmatched. Germline lookup yields CDR1 LNHDA and CDR2 SQIVND (reference sequence). This CDR3 has 15 amino acids. The CDR3 is CASSIGWGQGYEQYF. The CDR3 coding sequence is TGTGCCAGTAGTATAGGCTGGGGACAGGGCTACGAGCAGTACTTC.

This clone was counted a few times. The CDR3 is CASSIDLSPGTEAFF. CDR3 nucleotides: TGTGCCAGTAGTATAGATCTCTCGCCGGGCACTGAAGCTTTCTTT. The V call is TRBV19, the J call TRBJ1-1; D gene uncertain. V was cut by 0 bases and J by 4 bases, with 12 bases left in between. This CDR3 is 15 amino acids long. Germline V gives CDR1 LNHDA, CDR2 SQIVND (reference sequence).

The V and J genes are TRBV6-6 and TRBJ1-5; D gene ambiguous. Per the germline V gene, CDR1 is MNHNY and CDR2 is SVGAGI (reference sequence). The CDR3 consists of 12 residues. The V and J ends lost 0 bases and 7 bases respectively, with 4 bases between them. CDR3 DNA: TGTGCCAGCAGTTACTCGAGACAGCCCCAGCATTTT. Its translation: CASSYSRQPQHF.

The chain has TRBV19 and TRBJ1-1; perhaps TRBD1 as D (6 bases). This CDR3 is 16 amino acids long. Germline loops: CDR1 LNHDA, CDR2 SQIVND (reference sequence). V lost 8 bases and J lost 1, with 20 bases in between. Written as DNA, the CDR3 is TGTGCCAGTCGGGGGCCGGGGGGGCGAAGGAACACTGAAGCTTTCTTT. Translating gives CASRGPGGRRNTEAFF.

The chain recombines TRBV7-2 with TRBJ1-1, with 7 bases fitting TRBD1. CDR1 is SGHTA, CDR2 FQGNSA, per germline. The CDR3 has 14 residues. The ends lost 5 bases at V and 4 bases at J; junction bases unmatched: 7. CDR3: CASSVGQVSTEAFF. The CDR3 bases are TGTGCCAGCAGCGTCGGACAGGTCAGCACTGAAGCTTTCTTT.

V is TRBV10-1 and J is TRBJ2-3; the match to TRBD1 covers 7 bases. Germline trimming cut 5 bases from V and 1 base from J; bases unmatched to any gene: 9. Germline V gives CDR1 WNHNN, CDR2 SYGVQD (reference sequence). This CDR3 is built from 16 residues. The CDR3 region is CASSHWTGSGTDTQYF. In nucleotides, the CDR3 is TGCGCCAGCAGTCATTGGACAGGTTCGGGCACAGATACGCAGTATTTT.

The chain has TRBV5-4 and TRBJ2-2; maybe TRBD2 (6 bases). CDR1 is SGHNT, CDR2 YYREEE, per germline (reference sequence). The CDR3 spans 15 residues. Trimming left V 1 base short and J 4 bases short, with 11 bases between. The CDR3: CASSLWMGGTGELFF. As DNA, the CDR3 is TGTGCCAGCAGCTTGTGGATGGGAGGCACCGGGGAGCTGTTTTTT.

This chain joins TRBV6-4 and TRBJ1-4; D is ambiguous. Trimming removed 2 bases from V and 0 bases from J, with 13 bases in between. CDR3 length: 17 residues. Germline lookup yields CDR1 MRHNA and CDR2 SNTAGT. In DNA, the CDR3 is TGTGCCAGCAGTGACCGCCTCGGGTCTGCAACTAATGAAAAACTGTTTTTT. It encodes CASSDRLGSATNEKLFF.

The rearrangement uses TRBV21-1 and TRBJ2-7; no DNA check was done on the table's D call, TRBD1. TRBV21-1 is labeled a pseudogene. CDR3 size: 12 residues. DNA for the CDR3: TGTGCCAGCCCGGGACAGGTAAACGAGCAGTACTTC. As protein: CASPGQVNEQYF.

The chain recombines TRBV9 with TRBJ1-1, with a tentative D call TRBD1 (5 bases). This CDR3 comprises 14 residues. Germline loops: CDR1 SGDLS, CDR2 YYNGEE. V lost 0 bases, J lost 5 bases, and 11 bases lay in between. The DNA of the CDR3 is TGTGCCAGCAGCGTAGGCCCCGGGGGGACTGAAGCTTTCTTT. Its protein is CASSVGPGGTEAFF.

The V and J genes are TRBV24-1 and TRBJ2-2; TRBD2 might be the D (7 bases). Germline assignment: CDR1 KGHDR and CDR2 SFDVKD. This CDR3 has 14 amino acids. V lost 10 bases to trimming and J lost 6 bases, with 17 bases between them. The CDR3 DNA reads as TGTGCCACTGAGGGGGGGCCAAAAGCCGGGGAGCTGTTTTTT. It encodes CATEGGPKAGELFF.

The V call is TRBV7-9, the J call TRBJ2-7; D not resolved. V was clipped by 2 bases and J by 2 bases, with 7 bases between them. Germline V gene sequence: CDR1 SEHNR, CDR2 FQNEAQ (reference sequence). This CDR3 spans 13 amino acids. In nucleotides, the CDR3 is TGTGCCAGCAGCTTATATTCAGCCTACGAGCAGTACTTC. Translating it yields CASSLYSAYEQYF.

The J gene is TRBJ1-6, the V gene TRBV4-2; no clear D gene. Trimming left V 3 bases short and J 7 bases short, with 16 bases between. Germline lookup yields CDR1 LGHNA and CDR2 YNFKEQ. The CDR3 has 16 residues. The CDR3 nucleotides read TGTGCCAGCAGCCAGATTACACCCGGAGGGAATTCACCCCTCCACTTT. Translating it yields CASSQITPGGNSPLHF.

The CDR3 is CASSLERQTNSPLHF. The CDR3 DNA sequence: TGTGCCAGCAGCTTAGAGCGGCAGACCAATTCACCCCTCCACTTT. The chain has TRBV7-6 and TRBJ1-6; no clear D. The ends were cut back, 1 base at V and 7 bases at J, with 11 bases in the middle. Germline V gene sequence: CDR1 SGHVS, CDR2 FNYEAQ. The CDR3 consists of 15 residues.